What follows are 5 T cell receptor beta chains derived from one specimen sequenced in a study of T cell repertoires in urothelial bladder cancer. The data were produced by immunoSEQ multiplex PCR, yet TCRdb's version contains in-frame clones alone and is incomplete. The table has about 9,000 clones, 58% seen once. Sequencing was done on a sample of tumor-infiltrating cells from bladder cancer. The receptors derive from a human donor with urothelial carcinoma.

The CDR3 DNA follows: TGCGCCAGCAGCTTGAACTTTGGTGGGTACACAGATACGCAGTATTTT. Protein: CASSLNFGGYTDTQYF. The chain employs TRBV5-1 and TRBJ2-3; D not certain. The CDR3 has 16 residues. V shed 1 base and J shed 2 bases, with 14 bases lying between them. CDR1 SGHRS and CDR2 YFSETQ come from the germline V gene.

The chain links TRBV5-1 to TRBJ1-2; 12 positions agree with TRBD1. V shed 3 bases, J shed 8 bases, and the junction held 8 bases outside the gene matches. Germline CDR1 reads SGHRS; CDR2 reads YFSETQ. The CDR3 covers 15 residues. The CDR3 reads CASSSTGTGGEGYTF. CDR3 coding DNA: TGCGCCAGCAGCTCGACCGGGACAGGGGGCGAGGGCTACACCTTC.

The chain links TRBV7-4 to TRBJ2-7; D ambiguous. Germline CDR1 is SGHVT and CDR2 is SQSDAQ. Trimming removed 5 bases at V and 2 bases at J, with 13 bases between. The length of the CDR3 is 14 residues. The CDR3 sequence is CASSLSKQTYEQYF. The CDR3 DNA reads as TGTGCCAGCAGCCTGTCTAAGCAAACCTACGAGCAGTACTTC.

Comments on this clone: Germline and junction disagree at one end, which may indicate a read error. This chain uses TRBV5-1 with TRBJ2-5; D not certain. The CDR3 length is 13 residues. CDR1 SGHRS and CDR2 YFSETQ come from the germline V gene. The CDR3 protein is CASRREVFEAQYF. CDR3 DNA: TGTGCCAGCAGACGAGAGGTATTCGAGGCCCAGTACTTC.

There are a few counts of this clone. This chain connects TRBV7-2 to TRBJ1-2; D gene uncertain. Trimming stripped 8 bases from V and 7 bases from J, with 29 bases between. The germline V gene has CDR1 SGHTA and CDR2 FQGNSA. The CDR3 is 17 residues long. Written as DNA, the CDR3 is TGTGCCAGCTCCTCTCTGGGTAGCGCCGCTCAGAGGCGTGGCTACACCTTC. Encoded protein: CASSSLGSAAQRRGYTF.